This T cell receptor (beta chain) was sequenced during a study of cytomegalovirus exposure and HLA in healthy donors. Study-wide findings and caveats: Later analysis demonstrated an association between a missense DCLRE1C variant and TCR beta V- and J-gene trimming. Both high specificity and high sensitivity reportedly marked the classifier's diagnosis of cytomegalovirus status. In most subjects, TCR beta sequences reportedly gave accurate predictions of HLA-A and HLA-B alleles.

This clone was recorded a few times. Its antigen is as yet unknown. One junction end disagrees with the germline gene, perhaps due to a read error. Other nucleotide sequences from this sample produce the same CDR3. The CDR3 spans 11 residues. Germline V gene lookup returns CDR1 SEHNR and CDR2 FQNEAQ (reference sequence). PCR used 60 Vbeta primers and 13 Jbeta primers. Clones were read by immunoSEQ multiplex PCR, and TCRdb kept only the in-frame ones, dropping some. The sample consists of over 150,000 clones, approximately 80% of them appearing once. The chain recombines TRBV7-9 with TRBJ2-7; a possible D gene is TRBD2 (6 bases). Sequencing was done on a sample of PBMCs. The receptor was isolated from a woman aged 25 to 39 in good health and CMV-seronegative. CDR3 in amino acids: CSSSSRGEQYF. The CDR3 nucleotides read TGTTCCAGCAGCTCCCGGGGGGAGCAGTACTTC.